This TCR beta chain was captured by sequencing in a study of T cells in women clearing cervical HPV infection. Across the study: HLA type could not be excluded as a confounder.

On this clone: The read stops 3 residues short of the end of the CDR3; the missing end is completed from the germline J gene.

The V gene's germline CDR1 is DFQATT and CDR2 SNEGSKA (reference sequence). The CDR3 length is 13 residues. V lost 1 base and J 4 bases, leaving 10 bases between the germline ends. The protocol was immunoSEQ multiplex PCR, while the TCRdb copy is restricted to in-frame clones and leaves out a portion. The sample holds 40,000 or so clones. This TCR was sampled from a woman between 18 and 70 years old with a cervical HPV16 infection that either progressed to CIN3+ or cleared (not recorded which). J is TRBJ1-2 and V is TRBV20-1, with D perhaps matching TRBD1 (5 bases). Sample: blood buffy coat. CDR3 region: CSARGRGSYGYTF. The CDR3 DNA, read in part, is TGCAGTGCTAGAGGGCGGGGGAGCTATGGC.